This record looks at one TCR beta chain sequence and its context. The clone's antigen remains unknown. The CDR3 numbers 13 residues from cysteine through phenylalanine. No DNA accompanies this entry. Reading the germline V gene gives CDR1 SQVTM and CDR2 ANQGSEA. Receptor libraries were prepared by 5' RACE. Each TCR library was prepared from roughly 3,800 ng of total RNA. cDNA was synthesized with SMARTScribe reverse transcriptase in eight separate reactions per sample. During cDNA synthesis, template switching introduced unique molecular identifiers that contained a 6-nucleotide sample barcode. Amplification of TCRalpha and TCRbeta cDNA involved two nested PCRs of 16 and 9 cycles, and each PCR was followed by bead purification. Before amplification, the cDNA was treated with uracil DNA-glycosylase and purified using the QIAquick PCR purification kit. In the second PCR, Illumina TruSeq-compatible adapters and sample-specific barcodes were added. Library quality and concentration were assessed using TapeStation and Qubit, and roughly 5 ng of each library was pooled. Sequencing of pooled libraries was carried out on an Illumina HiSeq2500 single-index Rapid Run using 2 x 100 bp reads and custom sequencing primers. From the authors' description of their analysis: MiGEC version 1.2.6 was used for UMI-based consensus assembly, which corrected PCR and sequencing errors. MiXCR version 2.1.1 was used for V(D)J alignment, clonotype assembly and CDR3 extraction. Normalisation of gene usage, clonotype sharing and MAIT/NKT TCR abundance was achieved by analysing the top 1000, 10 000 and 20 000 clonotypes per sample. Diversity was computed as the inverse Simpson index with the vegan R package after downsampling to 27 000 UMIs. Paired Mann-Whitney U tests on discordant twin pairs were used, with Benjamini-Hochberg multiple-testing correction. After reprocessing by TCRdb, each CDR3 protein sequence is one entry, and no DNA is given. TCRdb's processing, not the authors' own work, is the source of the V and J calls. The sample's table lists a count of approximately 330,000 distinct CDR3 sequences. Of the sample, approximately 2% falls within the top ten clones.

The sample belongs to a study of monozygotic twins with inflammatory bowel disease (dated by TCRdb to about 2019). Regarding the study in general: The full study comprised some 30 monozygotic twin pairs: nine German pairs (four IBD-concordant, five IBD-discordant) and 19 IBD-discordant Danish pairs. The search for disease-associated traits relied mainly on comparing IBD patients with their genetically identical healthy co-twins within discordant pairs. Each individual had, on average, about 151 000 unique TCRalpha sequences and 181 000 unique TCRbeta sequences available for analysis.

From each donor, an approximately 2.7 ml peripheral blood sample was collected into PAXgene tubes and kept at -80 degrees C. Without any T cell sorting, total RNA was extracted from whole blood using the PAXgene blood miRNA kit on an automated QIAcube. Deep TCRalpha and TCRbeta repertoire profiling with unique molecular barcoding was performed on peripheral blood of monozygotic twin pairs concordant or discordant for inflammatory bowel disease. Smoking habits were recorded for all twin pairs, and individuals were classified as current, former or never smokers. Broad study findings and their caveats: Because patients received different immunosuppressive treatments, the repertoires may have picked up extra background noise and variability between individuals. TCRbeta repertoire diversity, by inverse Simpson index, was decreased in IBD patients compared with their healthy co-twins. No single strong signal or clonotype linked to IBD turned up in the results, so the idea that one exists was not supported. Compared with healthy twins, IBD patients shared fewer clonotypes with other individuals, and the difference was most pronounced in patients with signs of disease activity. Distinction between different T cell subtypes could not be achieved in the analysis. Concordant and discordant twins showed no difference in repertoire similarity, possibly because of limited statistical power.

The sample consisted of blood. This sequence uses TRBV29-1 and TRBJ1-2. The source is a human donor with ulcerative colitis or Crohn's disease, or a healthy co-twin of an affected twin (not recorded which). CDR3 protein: CSVAANTNYGYTF.